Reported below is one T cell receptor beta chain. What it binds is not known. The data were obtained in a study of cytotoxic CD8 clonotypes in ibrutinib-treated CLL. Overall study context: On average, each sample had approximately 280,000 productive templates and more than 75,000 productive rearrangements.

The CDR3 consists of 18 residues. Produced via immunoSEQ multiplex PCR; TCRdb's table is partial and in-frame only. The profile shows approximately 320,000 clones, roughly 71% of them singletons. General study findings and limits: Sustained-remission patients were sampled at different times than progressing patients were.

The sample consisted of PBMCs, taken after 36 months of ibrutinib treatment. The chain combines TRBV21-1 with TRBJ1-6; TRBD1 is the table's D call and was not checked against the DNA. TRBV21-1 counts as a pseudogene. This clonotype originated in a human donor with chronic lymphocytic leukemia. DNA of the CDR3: TGTGCCAGCAGCAAAGACAGACAGGGCGGCCTAAATAATTCACCCCTCCACTTT. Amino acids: CASSKDRQGGLNNSPLHF.